This T cell receptor beta chain was sequenced during a study of blood T cell repertoires in COVID-19. Study in general: Both acute and convalescent COVID-19 samples were obtained from the United States, Italy and Spain. T cells, B-cell-depleted T cells, or PBMCs supplied cDNA or gDNA.

V lost 9 bases to trimming and J lost 0 bases; unmatched junction nucleotides: 10. This CDR3 contains 17 residues. Germline CDR1 reads MGHDK; CDR2 reads SYGVNS. Generated by immunoSEQ multiplex PCR, the TCRdb table keeps only in-frame clones and is missing some. The sample holds approximately 260,000 clones, nearly 90% seen once. The sequence came from a woman aged 60-70 years with COVID-19, enrolled during active disease. The sequenced sample was peripheral blood. V is TRBV25-1 and J is TRBJ2-1, with 11 bases that match TRBD2. CDR3 amino acids: CASGGLAGGRSYNEQFF. The CDR3 bases are TGTGCCAGTGGCGGGCTAGCGGGGGGTCGCTCCTACAATGAGCAGTTCTTC.